Detailed here is one T cell receptor (beta chain). Its antigen remains unknown. The record originates from a study of T cells in Graves' hyperthyroidism and ophthalmopathy. It was RNA transcripts that yielded the amplified TCR beta CDR3 regions. HTBI primers were employed in a first-round RT-PCR of the TCR CDR3. TCRdb ran MiXCR on the multiplex PCR reads and lists one entry per CDR3 protein. Here the sample spans 450,000 to 550,000 distinct CDR3 sequences, around a quarter being singletons. Notes on the study in general: Separating ophthalmopathy from stable hyperthyroidism was achieved by a 13 V-J model. Within blood appeared most thyroid clonotypes that had expanded above 0.001.

Any patient presenting with uncontrolled infection, other autoimmune disease, pregnancy or lactation was left out. Clinical symptoms, serum thyroxine and TRAb, thyroid ultrasound and orbital computed tomography together formed the diagnostic basis. CDR1 is MNHEY, CDR2 SVGAGI, per germline. Trimming stripped 0 bases from V and 0 bases from J, with 11 bases between. The CDR3 consists of 16 residues. The TCR originated in a woman aged 25 to 45 with Graves' ophthalmopathy. Sequencing was carried out using blood. V and J are TRBV6-5 and TRBJ1-1; perhaps TRBD1 as D (5 bases). The CDR3 sequence is CASSYSMGGMNTEAFF. For the CDR3, the DNA is TGTGCCAGCAGTTACTCGATGGGGGGAATGAACACTGAAGCTTTCTTT.